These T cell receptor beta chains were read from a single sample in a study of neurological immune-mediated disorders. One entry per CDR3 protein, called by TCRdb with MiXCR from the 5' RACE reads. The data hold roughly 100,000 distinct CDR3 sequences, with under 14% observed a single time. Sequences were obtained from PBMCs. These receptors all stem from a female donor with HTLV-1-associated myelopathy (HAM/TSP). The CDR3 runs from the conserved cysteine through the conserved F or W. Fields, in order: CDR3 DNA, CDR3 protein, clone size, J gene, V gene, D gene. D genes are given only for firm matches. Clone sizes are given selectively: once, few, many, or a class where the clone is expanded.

TGTGCCAGCAGCCGGCAAAACGACTATGGCTACACCTTC | CASSRQNDYGYTF | many | TRBJ1-2 | TRBV14 | NA
TGTGCCAGCAGCTTAGAAACTAGCTTCCATGAGCAGTTCTTC | CASSLETSFHEQFF | many | TRBJ2-1 | TRBV7-9 | NA
TGTGCCAGCGGCTCCTACAATGAGCAGTTCTTC | CASGSYNEQFF | many | TRBJ2-1 | TRBV28 | NA
TGTGCCAGCTCACCACCGAGAGCCCCCCATGAGCAGTTCTTC | CASSPPRAPHEQFF | many | TRBJ2-1 | TRBV18 | NA
TGCAGTGCTAGAGGGGGGGGAGCTTTGAGCTCCTATAATTCACCCCTCCACTTT | CSARGGGALSSYNSPLHF | many | TRBJ1-6 | TRBV20-1 | NA
TGCGCCAGCAGTGATCGTGGAGCCGGGGAGCTGTTTTTT | CASSDRGAGELFF | many | TRBJ2-2 | TRBV10-1 | NA
TGTGCCAGCGGACAAAGCGGGACAGGTCCTGCATCCCTCCACTTT | CASGQSGTGPASLHF | many | TRBJ1-6 | TRBV27 | TRBD1
TGCAGTGCTAGAGAGGCCCAGGGAAGCACTGAAGCTTTCTTT | CSAREAQGSTEAFF | NA | TRBJ1-1 | TRBV20-1 | NA
TGCGCCAGCAGCTGGGGGGACTCTTTATACAATGAGCAGTTCTTC | CASSWGDSLYNEQFF | many | TRBJ2-1 | TRBV5-1 | NA
TGCAGCGACCTCAATGAGCAGTTCTTC | CSDLNEQFF | many | TRBJ2-1 | TRBV20-1 | NA
TGTGCCAGCAGCTCTACAACCGGGACAGGGGGGAAGTTCTTC | CASSSTTGTGGKFF | many | TRBJ2-1 | TRBV5-5 | TRBD1
TGTGCCAGCAGTTACTCGGGCGCCTCAGATACGCAGTATTTT | CASSYSGASDTQYF | many | TRBJ2-3 | TRBV6-2/TRBV6-3 | NA
TGTGCCAGCAGCCCACTTGCAGGAAAATATCAGCCCCAGCATTTT | CASSPLAGKYQPQHF | many | TRBJ1-5 | TRBV6-5 | NA
TGTGCCAGCAGTCCCGGGACGGACCTCTATGGCTACACCTTC | CASSPGTDLYGYTF | many | TRBJ1-2 | TRBV28 | NA
TGCGCCAGCAGCCCTACCGGGACTAGCGGGGAAGACAATGAGCAGTTCTTC | CASSPTGTSGEDNEQFF | many | TRBJ2-1 | TRBV5-1 | TRBD2
TGTGCCAGCCGGGGGCAGGACTACGAGCAGTACTTC | CASRGQDYEQYF | NA | TRBJ2-7 | TRBV25-1 | NA
TGCGCCAGCAGCTGGGACAGTTCCTACGAGCAGTACTTC | CASSWDSSYEQYF | many | TRBJ2-7 | TRBV5-1 | TRBD1
TGTGCCAGCAGTTCTGCCTGGGGCTCCTACAATGAGCAGTTCTTC | CASSSAWGSYNEQFF | NA | TRBJ2-1 | TRBV28 | NA
TGTGCCAGCAGCCGGGGACTCCTTGGAAACACCATATATTTT | CASSRGLLGNTIYF | many | TRBJ1-3 | TRBV7-2 | NA
TGTGCCAGCAGCGGCAGGGTTCACTCTGGGGCCAACGTCCTGACTTTC | CASSGRVHSGANVLTF | many | TRBJ2-6 | TRBV7-2 | NA
TGCGCCAGCAGTGAGCACCCACAGGGGACGGACTACGAGCAGTACTTC | CASSEHPQGTDYEQYF | many | TRBJ2-7 | TRBV10-1 | TRBD1
TGTGCCAGCAGTCTCGGGGCAGGGGGCTACGAGCAGTACTTC | CASSLGAGGYEQYF | many | TRBJ2-7 | TRBV12-3/TRBV12-4 | TRBD1
TGCGCCAGCAGCGGACAGGGGTGGTCCTACGAGCAGTACTTC | CASSGQGWSYEQYF | many | TRBJ2-7 | TRBV5-1 | TRBD1
TGTGCCAGCAGCTGGAGGACAGACCACAATGAGCAGTTCTTC | CASSWRTDHNEQFF | many | TRBJ2-1 | TRBV5-5 | NA
TGTGCTAGTGGACCCGGGACTAGCGGATTGTATACGCAGTATTTT | CASGPGTSGLYTQYF | once | TRBJ2-3 | TRBV12-5 | TRBD2
TGTGCCACCAATACAGGGAGCACCGGGGAGCTGTTTTTT | CATNTGSTGELFF | few | TRBJ2-2 | TRBV7-9 | NA
TGTGCCAGCAGCTTAGTTGGGACAGGGAACTACGAGCAGTACTTC | CASSLVGTGNYEQYF | many | TRBJ2-7 | TRBV7-8 | TRBD1
TGTGCCAGCAGCTCCCGGGACAGGGGGCGCCGATTTGCAGATACGCAGTATTTT | CASSSRDRGRRFADTQYF | NA | TRBJ2-3 | TRBV5-6 | TRBD1
TGTGCCAGCAGCTTCGGGACTAGCGTTGACGAGCAGTACTTC | CASSFGTSVDEQYF | many | TRBJ2-7 | TRBV5-4 | TRBD2
TGTGCCAGCAGCGCCAACAGGGGGTCCCCCGGGGAGCTGTTTTTT | CASSANRGSPGELFF | many | TRBJ2-2 | TRBV7-9 | TRBD1
TGCAGTGCTAGGGGTCTGAACACTGAAGCTTTCTTT | CSARGLNTEAFF | many | TRBJ1-1 | TRBV20-1 | NA
TGTGCCAGCGGCACGAGGTGGGGGGGGATCAATGAGCAGTTCTTC | CASGTRWGGINEQFF | many | TRBJ2-1 | TRBV7-2 | TRBD2
TGTGCCAGCAGCCATACTAGCGGGGGGGAAAATGAGCAGTTCTTC | CASSHTSGGENEQFF | many | TRBJ2-1 | TRBV28 | TRBD2
TGCGCCAGCAGCTCGTTACCGGGCGCCCCCTACGAGCAGTACTTC | CASSSLPGAPYEQYF | many | TRBJ2-7 | TRBV5-1 | NA
TGCGCCAGCAGCTTAATCAGGGAGCCTGGAAACACCATATATTTT | CASSLIREPGNTIYF | many | TRBJ1-3 | TRBV5-1 | NA
TGTGCCAGCAGACGATACAGGGTTGGTTCACCCCTCCACTTT | CASRRYRVGSPLHF | many | TRBJ1-6 | TRBV12-3/TRBV12-4 | NA
TGTGCCAGCAGCCGGGGGGGACAGGGGGCCAATGAGCAGTTCTTC | CASSRGGQGANEQFF | many | TRBJ2-1 | TRBV7-2 | TRBD1
TGCAGTGCTCCCCGTCCGGGACCGAATTATTACAATGAGCAGTTCTTC | CSAPRPGPNYYNEQFF | many | TRBJ2-1 | TRBV20-1 | NA
TGTGCCAGCTCAACGAGGCGGGGCGACAATGAGCAGTTCTTC | CASSTRRGDNEQFF | many | TRBJ2-1 | TRBV18 | NA
TGCGCCAGCAGCGAGACGGCCGAAGGATCCAAAAACATTCAGTACTTC | CASSETAEGSKNIQYF | many | TRBJ2-4 | TRBV5-1 | NA
TGTGCCAGCTCCAGGGGGAACTCGAACACCGGGGAGCTGTTTTTT | CASSRGNSNTGELFF | many | TRBJ2-2 | TRBV18 | TRBD1
TGTGCCAGCAGCTTGGAGGTAGCAAGAAACAATGAGCAGTTCTTC | CASSLEVARNNEQFF | many | TRBJ2-1 | TRBV5-5 | NA
TGCAGCGTCGCGCCGACAGGGAACGAGCAGTACTTC | CSVAPTGNEQYF | many | TRBJ2-7 | TRBV29-1 | TRBD1
TGTGCCAGCAGCTCGCAGGGTCGGAATGAGCAGTTCTTC | CASSSQGRNEQFF | many | TRBJ2-1 | TRBV7-2 | NA
TGCGCCAGCAGTTTCCCGGGGGTAGGATCGGCTTTCTTT | CASSFPGVGSAFF | many | TRBJ1-1 | TRBV5-1 | NA
TGCGCCAGCAGCCAGAGGACAGATTTCTACGAGCAGTACTTC | CASSQRTDFYEQYF | NA | TRBJ2-7 | TRBV4-1 | NA
TGCGCCAGCAGCACGACTCAGACAGGAGCCACTGAAGCTTTCTTT | CASSTTQTGATEAFF | many | TRBJ1-1 | TRBV5-1 | NA
TGCAGTGCTAGTCTGGGACAGTCCTACAATGAGCAGTTCTTC | CSASLGQSYNEQFF | medium-sized | TRBJ2-1 | TRBV20-1 | TRBD1
TGCGCCAGCAGCTTGTTGCAGGGGGCGGCAGATACGCAGTATTTT | CASSLLQGAADTQYF | few | TRBJ2-3 | TRBV5-1 | TRBD1
TGTGCCAGCAGTCCAAACCCCCGGCCCGGGGAGCTGTTTTTT | CASSPNPRPGELFF | many | TRBJ2-2 | TRBV27 | NA
TGTGCCAGCAGTCCAAACACAGATACGCAGTATTTT | CASSPNTDTQYF | many | TRBJ2-3 | TRBV28 | NA
TGCAGCGCTTCCCCCCTCTTTGGATATGGCTACACCTTC | CSASPLFGYGYTF | many | TRBJ1-2 | TRBV29-1 | NA
TGTGCCAGCAGTGCACAAGGGGGCCAAAGGGTCGATACGCAGTATTTT | CASSAQGGQRVDTQYF | many | TRBJ2-3 | TRBV6-1 | TRBD1
TGTGCCAGCAGCTTACAACCGACGAACACCGGGGAGCTGTTTTTT | CASSLQPTNTGELFF | many | TRBJ2-2 | TRBV7-3 | NA
TGCAGTGCTAGAGCTGGGGCAAAGGGCTACACCTTC | CSARAGAKGYTF | many | TRBJ1-2 | TRBV20-1 | NA
TGTGCCAGTAGTATGGGAGCGAATAGCAATCAGCCCCAGCATTTT | CASSMGANSNQPQHF | NA | TRBJ1-5 | TRBV19 | NA